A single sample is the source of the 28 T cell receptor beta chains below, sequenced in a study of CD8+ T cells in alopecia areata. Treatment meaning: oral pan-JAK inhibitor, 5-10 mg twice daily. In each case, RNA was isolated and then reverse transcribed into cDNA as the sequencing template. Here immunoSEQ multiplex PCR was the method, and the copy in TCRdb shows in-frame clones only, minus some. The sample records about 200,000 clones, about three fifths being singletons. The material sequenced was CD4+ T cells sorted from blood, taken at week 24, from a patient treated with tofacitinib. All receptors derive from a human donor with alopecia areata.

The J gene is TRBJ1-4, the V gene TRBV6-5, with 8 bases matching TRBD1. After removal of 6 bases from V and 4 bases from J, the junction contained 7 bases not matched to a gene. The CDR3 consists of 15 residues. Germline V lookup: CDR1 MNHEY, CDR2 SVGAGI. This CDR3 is CASRWTGWGNEKLFF. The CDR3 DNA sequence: TGTGCCAGCAGATGGACAGGGTGGGGTAATGAAAAACTGTTTTTT.

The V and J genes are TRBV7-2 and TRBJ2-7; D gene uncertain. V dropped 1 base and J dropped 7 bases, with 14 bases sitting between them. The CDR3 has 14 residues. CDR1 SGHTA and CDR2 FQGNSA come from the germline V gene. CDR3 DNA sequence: TGTGCCAGCAGCTTAGTGTCGAGCAACGGGGAGCAGTACTTC. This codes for CASSLVSSNGEQYF. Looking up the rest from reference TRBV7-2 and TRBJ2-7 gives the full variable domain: GAGVSQSPSNKVTEKGKDVELRCDPISGHTALYWYRQSLGQGLEFLIYFQGNSAPDKSGLPSDRFSAERTGGSVSTLTIQRTQQEDSAVYLCASSLVSSNGEQYFGPGTRLTVT.

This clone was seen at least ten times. The CDR3 loop reads CASSDPPDRASYEQYF. In nucleotides, the CDR3 is TGTGCCAGCAGCGACCCCCCGGACAGAGCATCCTACGAGCAGTACTTC. The chain joins TRBV7-9 to TRBJ2-7, with D possibly TRBD1 on 6 matching bases. V dropped 5 bases and J dropped 1 base, with 18 bases sitting between them. The CDR3 loop spans 16 amino acids. Germline V gene data show CDR1 as SEHNR and CDR2 as FQNEAQ (reference sequence).

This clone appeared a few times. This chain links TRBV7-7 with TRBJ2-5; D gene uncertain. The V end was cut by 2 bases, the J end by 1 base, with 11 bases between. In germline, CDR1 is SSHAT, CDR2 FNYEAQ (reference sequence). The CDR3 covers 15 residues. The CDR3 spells CASSLQPRPQETQYF. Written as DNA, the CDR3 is TGTGCCAGCAGCTTACAACCGCGACCCCAAGAGACCCAGTACTTC.

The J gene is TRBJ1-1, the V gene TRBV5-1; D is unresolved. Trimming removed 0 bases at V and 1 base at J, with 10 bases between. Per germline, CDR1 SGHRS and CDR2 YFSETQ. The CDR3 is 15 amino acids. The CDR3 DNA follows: TGCGCCAGCAGCTTGGCGGTCGTGGAGAACACTGAAGCTTTCTTT. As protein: CASSLAVVENTEAFF.

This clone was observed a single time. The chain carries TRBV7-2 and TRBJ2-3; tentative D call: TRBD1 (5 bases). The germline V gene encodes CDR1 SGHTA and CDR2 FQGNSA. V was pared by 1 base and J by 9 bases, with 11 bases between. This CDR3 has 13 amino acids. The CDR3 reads CASSLERQGTQYF. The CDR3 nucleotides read TGTGCCAGCAGCTTAGAGAGGCAGGGAACGCAGTATTTT.

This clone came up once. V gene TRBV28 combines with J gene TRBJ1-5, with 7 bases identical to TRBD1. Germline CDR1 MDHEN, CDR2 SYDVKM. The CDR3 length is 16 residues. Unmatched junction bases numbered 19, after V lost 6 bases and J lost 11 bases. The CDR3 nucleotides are TGTGCCAGCAGACCGTCCCCCGGCAGGGGGGGAAGAGCCCAGCATTTT. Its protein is CASRPSPGRGGRAQHF.

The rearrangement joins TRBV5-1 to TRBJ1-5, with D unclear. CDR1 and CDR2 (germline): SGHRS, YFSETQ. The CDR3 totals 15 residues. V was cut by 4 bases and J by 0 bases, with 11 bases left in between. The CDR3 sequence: CASSPVPNSNQPQHF. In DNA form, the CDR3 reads TGCGCCAGCAGCCCAGTCCCAAATAGCAATCAGCCCCAGCATTTT.

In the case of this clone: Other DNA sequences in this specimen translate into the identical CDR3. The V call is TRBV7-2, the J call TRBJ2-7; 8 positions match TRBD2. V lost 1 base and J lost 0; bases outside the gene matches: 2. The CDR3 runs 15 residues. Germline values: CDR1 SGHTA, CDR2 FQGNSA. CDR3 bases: TGTGCCAGCAGCTTAGATGGGACTAGCTCCTACGAGCAGTACTTC. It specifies CASSLDGTSSYEQYF. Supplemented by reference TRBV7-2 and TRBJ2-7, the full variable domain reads GAGVSQSPSNKVTEKGKDVELRCDPISGHTALYWYRQSLGQGLEFLIYFQGNSAPDKSGLPSDRFSAERTGGSVSTLTIQRTQQEDSAVYLCASSLDGTSSYEQYFGPGTRLTVT.

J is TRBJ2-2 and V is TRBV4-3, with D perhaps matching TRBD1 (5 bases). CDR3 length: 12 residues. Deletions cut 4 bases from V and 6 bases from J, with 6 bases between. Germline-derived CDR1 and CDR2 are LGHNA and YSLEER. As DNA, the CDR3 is TGCGCCAGCAGCCGCAGGGCCGGGGAGCTGTTTTTT. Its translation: CASSRRAGELFF.

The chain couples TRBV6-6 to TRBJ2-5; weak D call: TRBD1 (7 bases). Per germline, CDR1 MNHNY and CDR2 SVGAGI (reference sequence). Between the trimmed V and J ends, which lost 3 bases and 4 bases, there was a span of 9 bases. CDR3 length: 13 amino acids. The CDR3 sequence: CASSYQGGETQYF. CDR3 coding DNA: TGTGCCAGCAGTTATCAGGGGGGAGAGACCCAGTACTTC.

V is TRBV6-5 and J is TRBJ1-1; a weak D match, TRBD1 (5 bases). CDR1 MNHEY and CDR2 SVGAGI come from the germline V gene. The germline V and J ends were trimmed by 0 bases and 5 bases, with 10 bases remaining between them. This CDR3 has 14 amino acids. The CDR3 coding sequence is TGTGCCAGCAGTTACTCGAGCGGGACTACTGAAGCTTTCTTT. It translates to CASSYSSGTTEAFF.

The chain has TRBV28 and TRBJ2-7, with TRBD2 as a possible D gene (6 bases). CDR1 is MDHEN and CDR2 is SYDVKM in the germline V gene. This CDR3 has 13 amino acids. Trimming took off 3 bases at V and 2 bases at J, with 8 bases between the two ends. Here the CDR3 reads CASSLEGPYEQYF. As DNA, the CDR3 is TGTGCCAGCAGTTTGGAGGGCCCCTACGAGCAGTACTTC.

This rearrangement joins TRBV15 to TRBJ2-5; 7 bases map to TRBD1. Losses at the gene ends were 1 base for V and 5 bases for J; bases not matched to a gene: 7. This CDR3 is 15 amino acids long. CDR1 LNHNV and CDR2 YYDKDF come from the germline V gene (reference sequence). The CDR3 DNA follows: TGTGCCACCAGCAGAGCATCACAGGGGCTTGAGACCCAGTACTTC. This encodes CATSRASQGLETQYF.

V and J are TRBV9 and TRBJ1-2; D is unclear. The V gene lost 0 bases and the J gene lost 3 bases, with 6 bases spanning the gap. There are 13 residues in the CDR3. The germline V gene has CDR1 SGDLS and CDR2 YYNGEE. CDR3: CASSVGTDYGYTF. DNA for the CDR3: TGTGCCAGCAGCGTAGGGACGGACTATGGCTACACCTTC.

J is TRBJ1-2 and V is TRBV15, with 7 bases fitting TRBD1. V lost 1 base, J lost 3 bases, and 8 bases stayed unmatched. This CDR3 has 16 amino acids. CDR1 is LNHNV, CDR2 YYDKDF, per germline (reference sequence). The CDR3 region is CATSRAQGGIDYGYTF. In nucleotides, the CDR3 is TGTGCCACCAGCAGAGCCCAAGGGGGCATTGACTATGGCTACACCTTC.

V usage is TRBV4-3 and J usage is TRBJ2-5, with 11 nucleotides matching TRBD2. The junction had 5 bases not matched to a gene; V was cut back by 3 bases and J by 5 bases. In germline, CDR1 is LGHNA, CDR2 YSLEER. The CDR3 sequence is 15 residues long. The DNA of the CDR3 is TGCGCCAGCAGCCATTTTAGCGGGGGGGCGGAGACCCAGTACTTC. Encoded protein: CASSHFSGGAETQYF.

CDR3 DNA: TGTGCCTGGAGAGATCAGGGAAACACTGAAGCTTTCTTT. As protein: CAWRDQGNTEAFF. The genes are TRBV30 and TRBJ1-1, with D perhaps TRBD1 (5 bases). The V and J ends lost 3 bases and 2 bases respectively, with 10 bases between them. This CDR3 has 13 residues. Looked up from germline, CDR1 is GTSNPN and CDR2 is SVGIG (reference sequence).

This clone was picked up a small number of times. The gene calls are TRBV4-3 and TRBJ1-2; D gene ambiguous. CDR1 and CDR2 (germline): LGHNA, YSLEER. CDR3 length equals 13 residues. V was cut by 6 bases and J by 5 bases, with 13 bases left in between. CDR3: CASSPAEQYGYTF. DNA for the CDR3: TGCGCCAGCAGTCCGGCAGAACAATATGGCTACACCTTC.

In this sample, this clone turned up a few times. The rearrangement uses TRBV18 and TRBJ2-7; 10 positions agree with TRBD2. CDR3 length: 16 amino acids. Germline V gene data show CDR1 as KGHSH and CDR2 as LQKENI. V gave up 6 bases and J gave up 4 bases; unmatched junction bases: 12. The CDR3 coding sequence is TGTGCCAGCTCGATTGAGCGGGAGGGCCGGGGGTACGAGCAGTACTTC. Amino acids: CASSIEREGRGYEQYF.

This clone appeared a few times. The CDR3 loop reads CASSQSNRIEKLFF. CDR3 bases: TGCGCCAGCAGTCAATCGAACAGGATTGAAAAACTGTTTTTT. The V call is TRBV23-1, the J call TRBJ1-4; possible D gene TRBD1, 5 bases. TRBV23-1 is classed as an ORF, of uncertain function. This CDR3 is 14 amino acids long. Trimming stripped 0 bases from V and 7 bases from J, with 9 bases between.

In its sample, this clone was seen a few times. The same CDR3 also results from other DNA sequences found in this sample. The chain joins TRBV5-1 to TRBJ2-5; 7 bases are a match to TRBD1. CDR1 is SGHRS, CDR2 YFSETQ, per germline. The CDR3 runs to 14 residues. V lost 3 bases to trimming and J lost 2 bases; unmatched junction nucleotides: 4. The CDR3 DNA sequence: TGCGCCAGCAGCTCCCCAGGGGGACAAGAGACCCAGTACTTC. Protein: CASSSPGGQETQYF.

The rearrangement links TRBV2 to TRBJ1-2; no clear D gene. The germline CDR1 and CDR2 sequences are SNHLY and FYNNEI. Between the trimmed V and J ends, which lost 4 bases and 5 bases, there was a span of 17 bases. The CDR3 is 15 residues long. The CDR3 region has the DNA TGTGCCAGCAGTGTCTCCCAAAGACGGGGTTATGGCTACACCTTC. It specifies CASSVSQRRGYGYTF. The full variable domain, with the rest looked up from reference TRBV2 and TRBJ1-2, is EPEVTQTPSHQVTQMGQEVILRCVPISNHLYFYWYRQILGQKVEFLVSFYNNEISEKSEIFDDQFSVERPDGSNFTLKIRSTKLEDSAMYFCASSVSQRRGYGYTFGSGTRLTVV.

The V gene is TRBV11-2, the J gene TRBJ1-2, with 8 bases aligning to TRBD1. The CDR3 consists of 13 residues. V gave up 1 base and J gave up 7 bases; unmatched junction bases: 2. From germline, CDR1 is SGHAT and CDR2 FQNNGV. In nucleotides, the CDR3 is TGTGCCAGCAGCTTAGCAGGGGGCGGTGGCTACACCTTC. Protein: CASSLAGGGGYTF.

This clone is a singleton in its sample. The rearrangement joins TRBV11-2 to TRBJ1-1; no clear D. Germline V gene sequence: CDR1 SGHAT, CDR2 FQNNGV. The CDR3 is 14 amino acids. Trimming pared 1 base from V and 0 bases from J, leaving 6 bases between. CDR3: CASSLAIMNTEAFF. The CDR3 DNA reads TGTGCCAGCAGCTTAGCCATCATGAACACTGAAGCTTTCTTT. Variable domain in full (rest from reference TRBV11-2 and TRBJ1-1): EAGVAQSPRYKIIEKRQSVAFWCNPISGHATLYWYQQILGQGPKLLIQFQNNGVVDDSQLPKDRFSAERLKGVDSTLKIQPAKLEDSAVYLCASSLAIMNTEAFFGQGTRLTVV.

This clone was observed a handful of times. For the CDR3, the DNA is TGTGCCAGCAGTTTATTCCGGGAAGATTCCGATGAGCAGTTCTTC. Protein sequence: CASSLFREDSDEQFF. This chain uses TRBV28 with TRBJ2-1, with D perhaps TRBD2 (5 bases). Deletions cut 1 base from V and 8 bases from J, with 15 bases between. The CDR3 length is 15 residues. Germline values: CDR1 MDHEN, CDR2 SYDVKM.

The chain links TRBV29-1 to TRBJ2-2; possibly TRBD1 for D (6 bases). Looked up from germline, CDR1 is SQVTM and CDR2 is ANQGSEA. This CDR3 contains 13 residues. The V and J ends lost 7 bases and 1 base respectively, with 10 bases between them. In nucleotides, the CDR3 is TGCAGCGCTGGACAGATGAACACCGGGGAGCTGTTTTTT. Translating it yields CSAGQMNTGELFF.

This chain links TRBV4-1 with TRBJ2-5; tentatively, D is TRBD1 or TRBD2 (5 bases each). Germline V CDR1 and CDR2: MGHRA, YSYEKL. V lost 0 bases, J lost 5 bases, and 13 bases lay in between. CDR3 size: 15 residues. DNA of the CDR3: TGCGCCAGCAGCCAAGAACAAGCGGCAGGGGAGACCCAGTACTTC. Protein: CASSQEQAAGETQYF.